Presented here are 5 T cell receptor beta chains from one specimen sequenced in a study of T-cell memory formation after mild COVID-19. One entry per CDR3 protein, called by TCRdb with MiXCR from the 5' RACE reads. Here the sample spans some 64,000 distinct CDR3 sequences, over 8.5% being singletons. Input material: PBMCs or a T cell subset sorted from them (not recorded which). These receptors all stem from a man younger than 30 who had mild COVID-19 (a few samples of this study predate the infection). Cell type and time point are not known.

The chain recombines TRBV12-5 with TRBJ1-1; D unresolved. Germline V lookup: CDR1 LGHNT, CDR2 FRNRAP. Deletions cut 0 bases from V and 6 bases from J, with 14 bases between. This CDR3 comprises 15 residues. In nucleotides, the CDR3 is TGTGCTAGTGGTTTGGTTAAGGGAGGAGTCGCTGAAGCTTTCTTT. Protein: CASGLVKGGVAEAFF.

V usage is TRBV7-2 and J usage is TRBJ1-6; D remains ambiguous. Trimming removed 5 bases from V and 8 bases from J, with 16 bases in between. Germline V lookup: CDR1 SGHTA, CDR2 FQGNSA. The CDR3 has 15 amino acids. The CDR3 bases are TGTGCCAGCAGCCCCCGGGCGGGGAGTTATTCACCCCTCCACTTT. It codes for CASSPRAGSYSPLHF. Together with reference TRBV7-2 and TRBJ1-6, the CDR3 gives the full variable domain: GAGVSQSPSNKVTEKGKDVELRCDPISGHTALYWYRQSLGQGLEFLIYFQGNSAPDKSGLPSDRFSAERTGGSVSTLTIQRTQQEDSAVYLCASSPRAGSYSPLHFGNGTRLTVT.

There are a few counts of this clonotype. The chain links TRBV7-8 to TRBJ2-3; 7 nucleotides line up with TRBD1. Looked up from germline, CDR1 is SGHVS and CDR2 is FQNEAQ. V lost 5 bases, J lost 3 bases, and 17 bases stayed unmatched. The CDR3 totals 18 residues. CDR3 amino acids: CASSRPEQGRVSTDTQYF. CDR3 nucleotide sequence: TGTGCCAGCAGCCGACCCGAACAGGGGCGGGTTTCGACAGATACGCAGTATTTT.

This clonotype turned up a few times. The V call is TRBV6-5, the J call TRBJ2-5, with TRBD2 identical over 13 bases. V shed 3 bases, J shed 2 bases, and the junction held 3 bases outside the gene matches. This CDR3 region has 16 residues. Looked up from germline, CDR1 is MNHEY and CDR2 is SVGAGI. In DNA form, the CDR3 reads TGTGCCAGCAGTTATCGGACTAGCGGGGGTCAAGAGACCCAGTACTTC. This gives the protein CASSYRTSGGQETQYF.

This clonotype was detected many times. The chain couples TRBV7-3 to TRBJ2-5; D remains unclear. The germline CDR1 and CDR2 sequences are SGHTA and FQGTGA. CDR3 length: 13 residues. The germline V and J ends were trimmed by 1 base and 3 bases, with 6 bases remaining between them. Here the CDR3 DNA reads TGTGCCAGCAGCTTAAATACCGAAGAGACCCAGTACTTC. Its protein product is CASSLNTEETQYF.